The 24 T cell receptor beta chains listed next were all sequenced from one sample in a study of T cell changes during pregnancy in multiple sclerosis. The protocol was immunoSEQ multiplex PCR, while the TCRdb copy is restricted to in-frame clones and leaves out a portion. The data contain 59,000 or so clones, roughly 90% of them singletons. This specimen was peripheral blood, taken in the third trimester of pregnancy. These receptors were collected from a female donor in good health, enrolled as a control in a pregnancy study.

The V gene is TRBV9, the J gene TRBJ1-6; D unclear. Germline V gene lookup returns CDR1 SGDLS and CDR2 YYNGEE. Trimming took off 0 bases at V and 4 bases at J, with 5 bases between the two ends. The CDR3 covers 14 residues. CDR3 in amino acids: CASSVGRYNSPLHF. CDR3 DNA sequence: TGTGCCAGCAGCGTAGGCCGGTATAATTCACCCCTCCACTTT.

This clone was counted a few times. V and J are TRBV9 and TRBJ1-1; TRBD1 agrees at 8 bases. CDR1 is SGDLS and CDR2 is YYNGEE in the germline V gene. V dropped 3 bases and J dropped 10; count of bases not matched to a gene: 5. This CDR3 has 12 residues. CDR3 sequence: CASSDSDRGAFF. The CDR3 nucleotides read TGTGCCAGCAGCGATTCAGACAGGGGAGCTTTCTTT.

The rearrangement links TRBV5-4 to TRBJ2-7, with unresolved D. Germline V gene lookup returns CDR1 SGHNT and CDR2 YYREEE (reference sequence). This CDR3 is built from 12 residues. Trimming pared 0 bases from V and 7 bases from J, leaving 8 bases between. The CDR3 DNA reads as TGTGCCAGCAGCTTGGACTCGCGGGAGCAGTACTTC. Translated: CASSLDSREQYF.

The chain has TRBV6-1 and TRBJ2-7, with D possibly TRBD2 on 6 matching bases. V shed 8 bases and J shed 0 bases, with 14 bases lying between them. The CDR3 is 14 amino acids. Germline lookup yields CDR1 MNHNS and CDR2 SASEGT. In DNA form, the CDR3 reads TGTGCCAGCGTTACGAGCGGGCTCTCCTACGAGCAGTACTTC. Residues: CASVTSGLSYEQYF.

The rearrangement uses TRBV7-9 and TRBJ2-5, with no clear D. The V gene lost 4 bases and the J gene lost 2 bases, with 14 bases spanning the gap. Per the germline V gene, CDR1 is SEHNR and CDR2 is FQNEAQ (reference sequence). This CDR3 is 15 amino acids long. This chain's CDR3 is CASSSTLELQETQYF. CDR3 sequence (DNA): TGTGCCAGCAGCTCAACCTTGGAGCTTCAAGAGACCCAGTACTTC.

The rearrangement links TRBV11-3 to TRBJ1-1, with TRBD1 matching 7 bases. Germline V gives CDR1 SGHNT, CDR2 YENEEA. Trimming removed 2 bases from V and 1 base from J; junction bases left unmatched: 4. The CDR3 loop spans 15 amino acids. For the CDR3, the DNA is TGTGCCAGCAGCTTAACGAGGACAGGGAACACTGAAGCTTTCTTT. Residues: CASSLTRTGNTEAFF.

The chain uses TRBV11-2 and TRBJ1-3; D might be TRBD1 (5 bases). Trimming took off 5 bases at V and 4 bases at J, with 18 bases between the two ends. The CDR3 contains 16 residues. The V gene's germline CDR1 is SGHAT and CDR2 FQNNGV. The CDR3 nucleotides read TGTGCCAGCAGCCCCCGCAGGGTAAAGGACGGAAACACCATATATTTT. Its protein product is CASSPRRVKDGNTIYF.

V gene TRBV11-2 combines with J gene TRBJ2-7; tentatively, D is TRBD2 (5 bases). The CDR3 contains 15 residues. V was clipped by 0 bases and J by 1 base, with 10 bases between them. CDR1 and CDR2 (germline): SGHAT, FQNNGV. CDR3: CASSLDRTPSYEQYF. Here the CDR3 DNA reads TGTGCCAGCAGCTTAGACCGGACTCCTTCCTACGAGCAGTACTTC.

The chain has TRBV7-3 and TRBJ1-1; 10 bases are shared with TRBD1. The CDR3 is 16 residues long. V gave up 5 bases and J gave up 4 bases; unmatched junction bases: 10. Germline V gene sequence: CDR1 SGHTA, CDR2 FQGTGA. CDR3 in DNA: TGTGCCAGCAGCCCTGAGACAGGGGGCTTGAGCACTGAAGCTTTCTTT. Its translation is CASSPETGGLSTEAFF.

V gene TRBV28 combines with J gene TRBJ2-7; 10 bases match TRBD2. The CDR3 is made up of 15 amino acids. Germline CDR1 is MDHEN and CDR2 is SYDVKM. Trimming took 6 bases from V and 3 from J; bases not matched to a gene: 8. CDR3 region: CASRGSSGGLYEQYF. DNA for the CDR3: TGTGCCAGCAGGGGGTCTAGCGGGGGACTCTACGAGCAGTACTTC.

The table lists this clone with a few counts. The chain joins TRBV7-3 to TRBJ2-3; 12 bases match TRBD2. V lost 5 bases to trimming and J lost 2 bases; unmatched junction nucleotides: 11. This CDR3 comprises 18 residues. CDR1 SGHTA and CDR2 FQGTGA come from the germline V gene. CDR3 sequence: CASSPPSRLAGDTDTQYF. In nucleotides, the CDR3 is TGTGCCAGCAGCCCGCCATCCAGACTAGCGGGGGACACAGATACGCAGTATTTT. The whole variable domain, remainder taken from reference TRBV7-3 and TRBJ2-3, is GAGVSQTPSNKVTEKGKYVELRCDPISGHTALYWYRQSLGQGPEFLIYFQGTGAADDSGLPNDRFFAVRPEGSVSTLKIQRTERGDSAVYLCASSPPSRLAGDTDTQYFGPGTRLTVL.

The CDR3 protein is CASSQLGPEGNQPQHF. For the CDR3, the DNA is TGTGCCAGCAGCCAACTGGGCCCGGAGGGGAATCAGCCCCAGCATTTT. This chain uses TRBV4-2 with TRBJ1-5, with D possibly TRBD1 on 5 matching bases. The germline CDR1 and CDR2 sequences are LGHNA and YNFKEQ. The CDR3 consists of 16 residues. V was pared by 2 bases and J by 4 bases, with 15 bases between.

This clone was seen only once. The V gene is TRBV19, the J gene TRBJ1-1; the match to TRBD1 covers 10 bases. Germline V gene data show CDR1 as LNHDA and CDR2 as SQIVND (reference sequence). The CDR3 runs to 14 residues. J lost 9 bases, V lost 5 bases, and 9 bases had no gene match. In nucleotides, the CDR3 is TGTGCCAGTAGTGCCCCAGACAGGGGGCGGAAAGCTTTCTTT. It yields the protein CASSAPDRGRKAFF.

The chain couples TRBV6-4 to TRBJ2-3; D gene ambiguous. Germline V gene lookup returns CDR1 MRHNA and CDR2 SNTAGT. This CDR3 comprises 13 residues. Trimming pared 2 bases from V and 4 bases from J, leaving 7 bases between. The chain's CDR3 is CASSDTVADTQYF. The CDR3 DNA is TGTGCCAGCAGTGACACGGTAGCAGATACGCAGTATTTT.

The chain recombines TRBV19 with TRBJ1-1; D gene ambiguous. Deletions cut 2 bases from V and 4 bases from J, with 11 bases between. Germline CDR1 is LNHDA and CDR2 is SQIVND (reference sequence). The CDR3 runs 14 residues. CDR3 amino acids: CASSISPPVTEAFF. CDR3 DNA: TGTGCCAGTAGTATATCCCCACCGGTCACTGAAGCTTTCTTT.

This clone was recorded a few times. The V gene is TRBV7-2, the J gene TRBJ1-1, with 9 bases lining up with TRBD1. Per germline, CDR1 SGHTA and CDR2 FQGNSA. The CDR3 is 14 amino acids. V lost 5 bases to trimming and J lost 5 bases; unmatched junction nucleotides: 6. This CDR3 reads CASSPGTGKTEAFF. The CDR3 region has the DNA TGTGCCAGCAGCCCCGGGACAGGGAAAACTGAAGCTTTCTTT.

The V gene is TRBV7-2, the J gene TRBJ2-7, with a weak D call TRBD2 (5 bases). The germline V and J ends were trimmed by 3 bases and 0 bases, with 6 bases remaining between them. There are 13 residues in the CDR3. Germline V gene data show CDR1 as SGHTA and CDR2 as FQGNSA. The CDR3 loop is CASSLAGSYEQYF. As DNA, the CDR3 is TGTGCCAGCAGCTTGGCGGGCTCCTACGAGCAGTACTTC.

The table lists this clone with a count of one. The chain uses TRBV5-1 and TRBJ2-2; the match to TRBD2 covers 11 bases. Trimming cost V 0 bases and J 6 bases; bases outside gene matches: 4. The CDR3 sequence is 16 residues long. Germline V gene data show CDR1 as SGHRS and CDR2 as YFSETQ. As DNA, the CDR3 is TGCGCCAGCAGCTTGGAACTAGCGGGGGTGGCCGGGGAGCTGTTTTTT. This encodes CASSLELAGVAGELFF.

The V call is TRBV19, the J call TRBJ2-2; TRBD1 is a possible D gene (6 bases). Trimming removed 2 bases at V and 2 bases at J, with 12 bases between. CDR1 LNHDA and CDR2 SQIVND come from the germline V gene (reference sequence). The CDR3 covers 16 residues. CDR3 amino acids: CASSINSGHNTGELFF. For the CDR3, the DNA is TGTGCCAGTAGTATAAACTCGGGACACAACACCGGGGAGCTGTTTTTT. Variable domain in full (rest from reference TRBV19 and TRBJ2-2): DGGITQSPKYLFRKEGQNVTLSCEQNLNHDAMYWYRQDPGQGLRLIYYSQIVNDFQKGDIAEGYSVSREKKESFPLTVTSAQKNPTAFYLCASSINSGHNTGELFFGEGSRLTVL.

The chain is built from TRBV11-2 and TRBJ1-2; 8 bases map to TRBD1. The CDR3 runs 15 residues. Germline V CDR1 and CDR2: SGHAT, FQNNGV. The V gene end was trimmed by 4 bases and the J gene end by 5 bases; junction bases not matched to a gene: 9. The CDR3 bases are TGTGCCAGCAGCTCCTCCGCCGGGACAGGTTATGGCTACACCTTC. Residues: CASSSSAGTGYGYTF.

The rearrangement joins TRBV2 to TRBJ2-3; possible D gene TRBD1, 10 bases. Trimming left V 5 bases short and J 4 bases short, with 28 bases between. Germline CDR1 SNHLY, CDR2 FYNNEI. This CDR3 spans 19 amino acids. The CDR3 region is CASSSATGGGGAGSDTQYF. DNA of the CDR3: TGTGCCAGCAGTTCCGCGACAGGGGGCGGGGGGGCCGGGTCAGATACGCAGTATTTT.

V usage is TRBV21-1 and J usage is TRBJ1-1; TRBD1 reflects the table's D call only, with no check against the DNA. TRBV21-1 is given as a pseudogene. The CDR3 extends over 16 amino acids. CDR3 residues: CASSKATGGENTEAFF. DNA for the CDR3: TGTGCCAGCAGCAAAGCGACAGGGGGGGAGAACACTGAAGCTTTCTTT.

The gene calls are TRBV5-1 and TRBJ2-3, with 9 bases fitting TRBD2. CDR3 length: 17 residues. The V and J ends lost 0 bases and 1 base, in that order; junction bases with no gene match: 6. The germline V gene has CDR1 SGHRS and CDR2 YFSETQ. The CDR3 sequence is CASSLAYSGGGTDTQYF. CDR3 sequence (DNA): TGCGCCAGCAGCTTGGCCTATAGCGGGGGCGGCACAGATACGCAGTATTTT.

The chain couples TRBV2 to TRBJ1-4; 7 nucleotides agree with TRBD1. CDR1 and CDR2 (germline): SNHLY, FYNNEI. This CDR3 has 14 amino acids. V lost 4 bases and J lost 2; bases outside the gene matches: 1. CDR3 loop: CASSGTGTNEKLFF. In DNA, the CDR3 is TGTGCCAGCAGTGGGACAGGCACTAATGAAAAACTGTTTTTT.